This TCR beta chain was identified in a study of a mutant IDH1 vaccine in newly diagnosed glioma (dated by TCRdb to the early 2020s). Some background on the complete study: Patients were given eight vaccinations, in weeks 1, 3, 5, 7, 11, 15, 19 and 23, which matched visits V03 through V10. Longitudinal TCRB deep sequencing was done for 25 treated patients, wherever samples were available for exploratory analyses. Vaccination started 4-6 weeks after radiotherapy alone, or was given together with temozolomide cycles in the groups whose treatment included chemotherapy. Six visits were used for peripheral blood collection: V03 (baseline), V05, V07, V10, V12 and V13. Before enrollment, most patients had been given radiochemotherapy with temozolomide as standard therapy, while the rest had received either radiotherapy alone or temozolomide alone. Of the approximately 30 treated patients, roughly 60% were male and approximately 40% were female, and the mean age was around 40 years.

A few counts support this clone. Its antigen is not yet known. Per-nucleotide qualities are absent, and no much larger clonotype sits a single base away. Libraries were prepared through the immunoSEQ multiplex PCR assay. Following the manufacturer's protocol, the hsTCRB Kit was used to amplify rearranged TCR beta chain sequences. TCRB libraries were sequenced on an Illumina MiSeq. The paper's processing steps were these. The kit vendor's proprietary platform handled demultiplexing, trimming and gene mapping. The clones in this table, taken by TCRdb from immuneACCESS, are in-frame only. Not every clone is retained; where verified, under half of the shortfall comes from an unresolved V gene, and the cause of the rest is unknown. Clone size and V and J calls were adopted from that table, with D and trimming inferred from the DNA. The table for this sample lists roughly 30,000 clones; roughly 80% of them were counted only once. The top ten constitute about 24% of the sample.

In the paper's terms, the time point label means: week 5, during vaccination. Each vaccine dose was 300 ug of a 20-mer mutant IDH1 peptide in Montanide, given subcutaneously with topical imiquimod. Newly diagnosed WHO grade 3 or 4 IDH1-mutant astrocytomas showing loss of nuclear ATRX were present in the donors. The samples were drawn from NOA16, a multicentre, single-arm, open-label phase I trial in Germany that tested a mutant IDH1 peptide vaccine in humans for the first time. The DNeasy Blood and Tissue Kit was used to extract genomic DNA from EDTA blood for TCRB sequencing. From a lookup of the germline V gene, CDR1 and CDR2 are SNHLY and FYNNEI. The CDR3 goes from the cysteine to the phenylalanine over 14 residues. CDR3 DNA only is kept here, 42 bases in frame from base 1. The germline ends are 10 bases apart after V is trimmed by 3 bases and J by 5 bases. What the study reported, not specific to this receptor: Pseudoprogression appeared unrelated to alterations in the top peripheral T cell clonotypes detected by TCRB sequencing. Vaccine-induced immune responses across multiple MHC alleles were detected in 90% to 95% of patients. Selection of PBMC samples for TCRB deep sequencing was based on availability. The authors noted that analyses of patient blood samples could not be reproduced because of sample limitations.

The sequence is built from TRBV2 and TRBJ2-2; the D gene is perhaps TRBD1, from 5 matching bases. This sequence was found in a man aged 25-45 years with glioma. The source was PBMCs, collected from a glioma patient whose treatment included an IDH1 peptide vaccine. The DNA reads TGTGCCAGCAGTGAGTCAGGGTGGACCGGGGAGCTGTTTTTT. This is translated as CASSESGWTGELFF.